This T cell receptor (beta chain) is drawn from a study of cytomegalovirus exposure and HLA in healthy donors. Vbeta (60) and Jbeta (13) primers were used in the PCR. Sequencing used immunoSEQ multiplex PCR; TCRdb keeps in-frame clones, though not all of them. The data contain more than 65,000 clones, roughly 79% of them singletons. Though probably carrying unrecorded immune exposures, donors were nominally healthy at sampling. Regarding the study as a whole: Certain indistinguishable V segments, among them TRBV6-2 and TRBV6-3, were excluded. The study carried out a later analysis of TCR beta sequences. It associated around 17,000 of them with specific HLA alleles at a false discovery rate of 0.05. TCR beta chains associated with HLA were, in a later analysis, more clonally expanded than equally common others.

Per the germline V gene, CDR1 is MNHEY and CDR2 is SVGAGI. The CDR3 contains 15 residues. With V trimmed by 2 bases and J by 1 base, 2 bases remained unmatched. As to this clone: The target antigen is unknown.

The receptor's source is a female donor in good health and CMV-seronegative. Sequenced material: PBMCs. The chain is built from TRBV6-5 and TRBJ1-2, with TRBD1 matching over 9 bases. The CDR3 reads CASSYVGQGNYGYTF. CDR3 nucleotide sequence: TGTGCCAGCAGTTACGTGGGACAGGGTAACTATGGCTACACCTTC.